Listed here is a single T cell receptor beta chain. With a J-beta primer mix and a sample-barcoded 5' primer, a second PCR ran about 6 to 11 cycles. TCRdb itself ran the 5' RACE reads through MiXCR, one entry per CDR3 protein. Of more than 650,000 distinct CDR3 sequences listed, approximately 24% are singletons. There were at least 5 micrograms of total RNA extracted from every sample. Germline V lookup: CDR1 DFQATT, CDR2 SNEGSKA (reference sequence). The CDR3 extends over 15 amino acids. The data belong to a study of blood T cells in healthy people across ages. These data were also filed under a second study, of T cells of mothers and their children.

This sequence joins TRBV20-1 and TRBJ2-1; 8 nucleotides agree with TRBD2. The DNA end favors TRBJ2-5, so the J call may be wrong. Specimen: blood. The source is a boy younger than 18 in good health. CDR3 region: CSAPKSGVAGETQYF. The CDR3 DNA reads as TGCAGTGCTCCGAAGAGTGGAGTAGCGGGGGAGACCCAGTACTTC.